The 26 T cell receptor beta chains presented below share a single source sample, sequenced in a study of monozygotic twins with inflammatory bowel disease (dated by TCRdb to between 2018 and 2020). Library creation used 5' RACE. TCRdb names Illumina HiSeq 2500 as the instrument used. The reads underwent TCRdb reprocessing, giving one record for each CDR3 protein sequence and no DNA. The sample table holds more than 120,000 distinct CDR3 sequences. Jointly, the top ten make up roughly 2.5% of the sample. Sequencing input: blood. These receptors all come from a human donor with ulcerative colitis or Crohn's disease, or a healthy co-twin of an affected twin (not recorded which).

The chain combines TRBV18 with TRBJ1-2; TCRdb calls TRBD1, which cannot be checked without DNA. The CDR3 consists of 16 residues. Germline V lookup: CDR1 KGHSH, CDR2 LQKENI. The CDR3 is CASSPTTGQTTYGYTF.

The rearrangement uses TRBV5-1 and TRBJ1-1. The germline V gene has CDR1 SGHRS and CDR2 YFSETQ. The CDR3 runs 12 residues. Here the CDR3 reads CASSLPGGEAFF.

The rearrangement uses TRBV7-2 and TRBJ1-2. Per the germline V gene, CDR1 is SGHTA and CDR2 is FQGNSA. This CDR3 has 13 residues. The CDR3 sequence: CASSLYTNYGYTF.

The chain is built from TRBV4-1 and TRBJ2-7; the TCRdb call, TRBD2, lacks DNA for checking. The CDR3 runs to 14 residues. Germline V lookup: CDR1 MGHRA, CDR2 YSYEKL. The CDR3 loop reads CASRVQDGSYEQYF.

This rearrangement joins TRBV4-3 to TRBJ2-3; lacking DNA, the TRBD1 call made by TCRdb goes unchecked. Germline values: CDR1 LGHNA, CDR2 YSLEER. The CDR3 length is 15 residues. The CDR3 sequence is CASSHLWGGDDTQYF.

The genes are TRBV6-2 or TRBV6-3 and TRBJ1-5; TCRdb calls TRBD1, which cannot be checked without DNA. This CDR3 is 14 amino acids long. The V gene's germline CDR1 is MNHEY and CDR2 SVGEGT. The CDR3 sequence is CASRNRDSNQPQHF.

This chain's CDR3 is CASSFLEGRGGYTF. The chain is built from TRBV7-9 and TRBJ1-2. CDR3 length equals 14 residues. Germline V lookup: CDR1 SEHNR, CDR2 FQNEAQ (reference sequence).

V and J are TRBV20-1 and TRBJ2-5; TCRdb's D call of TRBD1 is untestable without DNA. Germline V lookup: CDR1 DFQATT, CDR2 SNEGSKA (reference sequence). There are 15 residues in the CDR3. This CDR3 is CSARDPQDAEETQYF.

The chain carries TRBV12-3 or TRBV12-4 and TRBJ2-1; TCRdb's D call of TRBD2 is untestable without DNA. This CDR3 spans 16 amino acids. This chain's CDR3 is CASSRRGTSGEGEQFF.

The V gene is TRBV28, the J gene TRBJ1-5; TCRdb indicates TRBD1, and absent DNA this call remains unverified. The CDR3 is 14 amino acids. Looked up from germline, CDR1 is MDHEN and CDR2 is SYDVKM. The CDR3 region is CASRTVYSNQPQHF.

The J gene is TRBJ2-7, the V gene TRBV7-9. Germline V lookup: CDR1 SEHNR, CDR2 FQNEAQ (reference sequence). CDR3 length: 14 residues. This CDR3 is CASSFPTAAYEQYF.

The chain carries TRBV7-9 and TRBJ2-3; TCRdb returns TRBD1, unconfirmable since there is no DNA. Germline lookup yields CDR1 SEHNR and CDR2 FQNEAQ (reference sequence). CDR3 length: 16 residues. The CDR3 loop reads CASSSLQTGSTDTQYF.

The rearrangement uses TRBV5-1 and TRBJ1-1; TCRdb returns TRBD1, unconfirmable since there is no DNA. Germline values: CDR1 SGHRS, CDR2 YFSETQ. CDR3 length equals 15 residues. The CDR3 here is CASSLVLGANTEAFF.

The rearrangement joins TRBV6-1 to TRBJ2-7; TCRdb's assignment of TRBD2 cannot be checked, as there is no DNA. CDR1 and CDR2 from the germline V gene are MNHNS and SASEGT. The CDR3 consists of 15 residues. The CDR3 sequence is CATFRGRGVDYEQYF.

The chain recombines TRBV18 with TRBJ2-3; absent DNA, TCRdb's TRBD1 call cannot be checked. Germline loops: CDR1 KGHSH, CDR2 LQKENI. This CDR3 has 15 residues. The CDR3 region is CASSPYGGQGDTQYF.

CDR3 sequence reads: CASSLTGLRSYEQYF. V gene TRBV5-1 combines with J gene TRBJ2-7; absent DNA, TCRdb's TRBD1 call cannot be checked. The CDR3 is 15 residues long. Germline V gene lookup returns CDR1 SGHRS and CDR2 YFSETQ.

This chain connects TRBV7-9 to TRBJ2-5; TCRdb selects TRBD1, and the lack of DNA leaves this call unchecked. The CDR3 is 15 amino acids. Germline V CDR1 and CDR2: SEHNR, FQNEAQ (reference sequence). The CDR3: CASSFPPGGEETQYF.

The CDR3 loop reads CASSLEAALTDTQYF. This chain joins TRBV12-3 or TRBV12-4 and TRBJ2-3. This CDR3 comprises 15 residues.

This sequence joins TRBV6-1 and TRBJ1-5; the D gene TCRdb calls, TRBD1, cannot be checked with no DNA. The CDR3 contains 15 residues. Germline values: CDR1 MNHNS, CDR2 SASEGT. This CDR3 is CASSGQGGGNQPQHF.

The chain links TRBV5-1 to TRBJ2-5; TCRdb proposes TRBD2, but this gene call is untestable without DNA. This CDR3 comprises 16 residues. Looked up from germline, CDR1 is SGHRS and CDR2 is YFSETQ. CDR3 sequence reads: CASSLVGGDYQETQYF. Full variable domain (missing parts from reference TRBV5-1 and TRBJ2-5): KAGVTQTPRYLIKTRGQQVTLSCSPISGHRSVSWYQQTPGQGLQFLFEYFSETQRNKGNFPGRFSGRQFSNSRSEMNVSTLELGDSALYLCASSLVGGDYQETQYFGPGTRLLVL.

This rearrangement joins TRBV7-3 to TRBJ1-5. The CDR3 has 13 residues. Germline-derived CDR1 and CDR2 are SGHTA and FQGTGA. The CDR3 sequence: CASSPFPNQPQHF.

CDR3 loop: CAWSTYLGNTIYF. The gene calls are TRBV30 and TRBJ1-3. The CDR3 totals 13 residues. CDR1 and CDR2 (germline): GTSNPN, SVGIG (reference sequence).

The chain is built from TRBV18 and TRBJ1-1. Per germline, CDR1 KGHSH and CDR2 LQKENI. CDR3 length equals 13 residues. CDR3 amino acids: CASSPPSRPEAFF.

The chain combines TRBV6-5 with TRBJ1-6; the TCRdb call, TRBD1, lacks DNA for checking. This CDR3 has 14 amino acids. The germline V gene encodes CDR1 MNHEY and CDR2 SVGAGI. CDR3 amino acids: CASSLTGGHSPLHF.

The genes are TRBV5-1 and TRBJ1-5. Germline CDR1 reads SGHRS; CDR2 reads YFSETQ. The CDR3 has 13 residues. The CDR3 loop reads CASSRDSNQPQHF.

J is TRBJ2-3 and V is TRBV18; as DNA is missing, the TRBD2 call by TCRdb cannot be tested. The germline V gene encodes CDR1 KGHSH and CDR2 LQKENI. CDR3 length: 17 amino acids. This chain's CDR3 is CASSSGTSGRSTDTQYF.